A single T cell receptor beta chain is shown here with its context. Method: immunoSEQ multiplex PCR; TCRdb's copy keeps in-frame clones and lacks some. Among about 60,000 clones listed, about 90% were seen once. This entry is derived from a study of blood T cell repertoires in COVID-19. Looking at the study overall: Sites across the United States, Italy and Spain contributed samples from acute and convalescent COVID-19.

The clonotype originates from a human donor with acute or convalescent COVID-19. The donor label of this sample is uncertain. Sequences were obtained from peripheral blood.

The CDR3 protein is CASSDPTGQETQYF. CDR3 nucleotides: TGTGCCAGCAGTGATCCGACAGGCCAAGAGACCCAGTACTTC. The chain links TRBV25-1 to TRBJ2-5; D is perhaps TRBD1 (6 bases). The germline V and J ends were trimmed by 3 bases and 1 base, with 9 bases remaining between them. This CDR3 region has 14 residues. Germline-derived CDR1 and CDR2 are MGHDK and SYGVNS.